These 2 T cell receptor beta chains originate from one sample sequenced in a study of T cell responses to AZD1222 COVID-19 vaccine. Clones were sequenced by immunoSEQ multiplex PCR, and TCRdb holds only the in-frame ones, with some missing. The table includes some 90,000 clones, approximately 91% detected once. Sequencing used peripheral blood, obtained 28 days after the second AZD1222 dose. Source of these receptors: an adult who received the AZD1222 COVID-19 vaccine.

The CDR3 region is CASSSPTDQETQYF. Here the CDR3 DNA reads TGTGCCAGCAGTTCACCGACGGACCAAGAGACCCAGTACTTC. The rearrangement uses TRBV6-5 and TRBJ2-5, with unresolved D. From germline, CDR1 is MNHEY and CDR2 SVGAGI. V was trimmed by 4 bases and J by 0 bases, leaving 9 bases between them. The CDR3 consists of 14 residues.

CDR3 residues: CASSLYRAKNIQYF. The CDR3 region has the DNA TGTGCCAGCAGCTTGTATAGGGCCAAAAACATTCAGTACTTC. This chain connects TRBV5-8 to TRBJ2-4; no clear D gene. Germline CDR1 is SGHTS and CDR2 is YDEGEE. Trimming cost V 1 base and J 1 base, with 6 bases left between them. The CDR3 totals 14 residues.